The entry below gives a single T cell receptor beta chain sequence along with its context. The record originates from a study of Ad26.COV2.S vaccination and SARS-CoV-2 variants. Germline-derived CDR1 and CDR2 are LGHNA and YSLEER. The CDR3 has 19 amino acids. V gave up 0 bases and J gave up 0 bases; unmatched junction bases: 9. Indicated treatment: approximately 18 received Ad26.COV2.S at low or high dose, single or two shots; several received placebo; per-sample allocation not given. Specimens were obtained on day 63 following the first vaccine or placebo injection. Clones were sequenced by immunoSEQ multiplex PCR, and TCRdb holds only the in-frame ones, with some missing. Of 350,000 to 450,000 clones listed, about 85% are singletons.

This chain links TRBV4-3 with TRBJ2-3; 10 bases are shared with TRBD2. The receptor comes from a person aged 18-65 years who received the Ad26.COV2.S COVID-19 vaccine or a placebo. Sequencing used peripheral blood, obtained in a trial of Ad26.COV2.S vaccine versus placebo. The CDR3 loop is CASSQDRGLADLSTDTQYF. The DNA for the CDR3 is TGCGCCAGCAGCCAAGATAGAGGACTAGCGGACCTTAGCACAGATACGCAGTATTTT.